This TCR beta chain appears in the sequencing data of a study of OX40 agonist ivuxolimab in advanced cancers. About the research overall: Patients with hepatocellular carcinoma, melanoma, renal cell or head and neck cancer made up the dose-escalation patients. Participants could have had prior anti-PD-1, anti-PD-L1 or anti-CTLA-4 therapy, and around 43% had some.

Only in-frame clones appear in the TCRdb table, and some are missing; sequencing was by immunoSEQ multiplex PCR. The data hold about 69,000 clones, with about nine tenths observed a single time. Peripheral blood came from all dose cohorts at three timepoints. Overall study results and limits: The study found that CD8+ T cells averaged more expanded clones than CD4+.

Concerning this clone itself: Its antigen is as yet unknown. Other DNA sequences in the sample encode the same CDR3.

The CDR3 is 12 residues long. Germline CDR1 is MNHEY and CDR2 is SMNVEV (reference sequence). Trimming removed 2 bases from V and 7 bases from J, with 6 bases in between. The chain joins TRBV27 to TRBJ2-1, with D maybe TRBD1 (5 bases). This clonotype originated in an adult with an advanced solid tumor such as melanoma, head and neck, liver or kidney cancer. This material consisted of CD4+ or CD8+ T cells sorted from blood, taken in a trial of the OX40 agonist ivuxolimab. The CDR3 nucleotides read TGTGCCAGCAGTTTAGGGGCAAATGAGCAGTTCTTC. It specifies CASSLGANEQFF.